These 3 T cell receptor beta chains were sequenced from one sample in a study of lung T cells in sarcoidosis with Löfgren's syndrome. TCRdb passed the reads through MiXCR, listing each CDR3 protein once. The top ten hold 7.2% of the sample, which has several thousand distinct CDR3 sequences, over 15% seen once. Sequencing input: CD4+ T cells from bronchoalveolar lavage. The source is a human donor with sarcoidosis (Löfgren's syndrome or another form), or a control subject (not recorded which).

This clonotype came up a few times. The V and J genes are TRBV7-9 and TRBJ2-6; TRBD2 is a possible D gene (6 bases). The CDR3 runs 20 residues. The V gene's germline CDR1 is SEHNR and CDR2 FQNEAQ (reference sequence). The ends were cut back, 2 bases at V and 0 bases at J, with 20 bases in the middle. The CDR3 coding sequence is TGTGCCAGCAGCTTACAGGGAGGAAGTTTCTGGGCCTCTGGGGCCAACGTCCTGACTTTC. Translation: CASSLQGGSFWASGANVLTF.

This sequence joins TRBV6-2 or TRBV6-3 and TRBJ2-3; D gene unclear. CDR3 length: 12 amino acids. V was cut by 11 bases and J by 6 bases, with 15 bases left in between. CDR1 and CDR2 (germline): MNHEY, SVGEGT. The CDR3 is CARSYQRDTQYF. The CDR3 coding sequence is TGTGCCCGTAGTTACCAACGGGATACGCAGTATTTT.

This clonotype is categorized as large. The CDR3 here is CASSAQEAQAQHF. In DNA, the CDR3 is TGTGCCAGCAGCGCACAGGAGGCCCAGGCCCAGCATTTT. The chain employs TRBV7-2 and TRBJ1-5; tentatively, D is TRBD1 (5 bases). V was shortened by 5 bases and J by 11 bases, with 16 bases between the two germline ends. Germline V gene data show CDR1 as SGHTA and CDR2 as FQGNSA. This CDR3 has 13 amino acids. The full variable domain, with the rest looked up from reference TRBV7-2 and TRBJ1-5, is GAGVSQSPSNKVTEKGKDVELRCDPISGHTALYWYRQSLGQGLEFLIYFQGNSAPDKSGLPSDRFSAERTGGSVSTLTIQRTQQEDSAVYLCASSAQEAQAQHFGDGTRLSIL.